This T cell receptor beta chain is drawn from a study of T cell repertoires in cytomegalovirus infection. Study as a whole: Used in the study were CMV epitopes, some recently identified and HLA-C-restricted, others well-studied and HLA-B-restricted. Carrying CMV and the relevant HLA type showed in public TCR beta signatures.

CDR1 and CDR2 from the germline V gene are LNHDA and SQIVND (reference sequence). V lost 3 bases and J 3 bases, leaving 12 bases between the germline ends. CDR3 length: 15 residues. Broader study findings: The cumulative frequency of public TCR beta families identified carriers of CMV plus the relevant HLA. Predominance within the ex vivo response was attributable to HLA-C-restricted CMV-specific TCR beta clonotypes.

Details on this clonotype: Its antigen remains unidentified.

TCRdb reprocessed the reads via MiXCR and lists one record per CDR3 protein. The table includes tens of thousands of distinct CDR3 sequences, about 24% detected once. Source: CD8+ T cells from cultured PBMCs, taken from culture after CMV antigen stimulation. The J gene is TRBJ1-5, the V gene TRBV19; no firm D call. The sequence derives from a human donor in good health (CMV status not recorded). Some clones in this sample may be carry-over from other donors' samples. This CDR3 reads CASSIEEQINQPQHF. Here the CDR3 DNA reads TGTGCCAGTAGTATCGAAGAACAGATCAATCAGCCCCAGCATTTT.